This T cell receptor beta chain was sequenced in a study of tumor-infiltrating lymphocytes in oesophageal squamous cell carcinoma. TCRdb re-derived calls from the PCR reads in MiXCR, one entry per CDR3 protein. The sample includes 10,000 or so distinct CDR3 sequences, over 50% of them seen just once. The CDR3 consists of 12 residues. V shed 3 bases and J shed 5 bases, with 6 bases lying between them. The chain has TRBV12-3 or TRBV12-4 and TRBJ2-3; D not resolved. Sequenced sample: esophageal tumor tissue. The source is a male donor with esophageal squamous cell carcinoma. The chain's CDR3 is CASSLVQDTQYF. The DNA of the CDR3 is TGTGCCAGCAGTTTGGTCCAAGATACGCAGTATTTT.